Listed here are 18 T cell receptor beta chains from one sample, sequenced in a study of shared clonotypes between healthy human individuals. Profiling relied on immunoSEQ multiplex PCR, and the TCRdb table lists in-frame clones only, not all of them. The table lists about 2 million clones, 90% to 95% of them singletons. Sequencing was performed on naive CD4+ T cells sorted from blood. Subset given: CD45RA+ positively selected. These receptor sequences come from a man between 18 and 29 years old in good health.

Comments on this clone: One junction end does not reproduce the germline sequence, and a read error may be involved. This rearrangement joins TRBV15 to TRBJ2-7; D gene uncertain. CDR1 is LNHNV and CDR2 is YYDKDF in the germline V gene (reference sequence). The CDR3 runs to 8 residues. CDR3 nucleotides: TGTGCCACCAGCCCCGGGCCCTTC. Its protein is CATSPGPF.

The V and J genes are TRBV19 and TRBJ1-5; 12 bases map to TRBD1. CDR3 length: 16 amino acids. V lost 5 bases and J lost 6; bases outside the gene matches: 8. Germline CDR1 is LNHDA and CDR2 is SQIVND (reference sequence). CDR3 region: CASSLMGQGARQPQHF. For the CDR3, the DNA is TGTGCCAGTAGTCTCATGGGACAGGGGGCGCGTCAGCCCCAGCATTTT. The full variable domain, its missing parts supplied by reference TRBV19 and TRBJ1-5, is DGGITQSPKYLFRKEGQNVTLSCEQNLNHDAMYWYRQDPGQGLRLIYYSQIVNDFQKGDIAEGYSVSREKKESFPLTVTSAQKNPTAFYLCASSLMGQGARQPQHFGDGTRLSIL.

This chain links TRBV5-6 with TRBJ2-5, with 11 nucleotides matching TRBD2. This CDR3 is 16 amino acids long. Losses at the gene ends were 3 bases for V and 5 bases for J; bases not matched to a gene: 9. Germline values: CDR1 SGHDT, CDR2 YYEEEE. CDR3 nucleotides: TGTGCCAGCAGCTCAATTAGCGGGAGGGCCAATGAGACCCAGTACTTC. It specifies CASSSISGRANETQYF.

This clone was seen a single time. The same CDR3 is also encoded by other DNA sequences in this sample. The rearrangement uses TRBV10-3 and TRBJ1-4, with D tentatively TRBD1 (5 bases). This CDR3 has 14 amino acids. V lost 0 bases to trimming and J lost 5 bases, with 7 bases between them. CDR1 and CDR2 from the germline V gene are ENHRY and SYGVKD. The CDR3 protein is CAISESGPNEKLFF. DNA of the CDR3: TGTGCCATCAGTGAGTCGGGACCCAATGAAAAACTGTTTTTT.

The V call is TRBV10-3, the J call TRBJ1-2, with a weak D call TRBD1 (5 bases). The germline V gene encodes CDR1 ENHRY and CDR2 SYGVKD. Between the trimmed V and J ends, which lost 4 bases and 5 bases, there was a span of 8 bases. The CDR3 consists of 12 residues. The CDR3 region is CAISGDRYGYTF. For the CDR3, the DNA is TGTGCCATCAGTGGAGACAGATATGGCTACACCTTC.

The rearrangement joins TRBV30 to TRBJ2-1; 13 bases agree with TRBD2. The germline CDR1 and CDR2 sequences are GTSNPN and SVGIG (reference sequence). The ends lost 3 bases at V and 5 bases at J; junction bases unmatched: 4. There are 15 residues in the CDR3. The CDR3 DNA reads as TGTGCCTGGAGAGAAGGACTAGCGGGGGACAATGAGCAGTTCTTC. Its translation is CAWREGLAGDNEQFF.

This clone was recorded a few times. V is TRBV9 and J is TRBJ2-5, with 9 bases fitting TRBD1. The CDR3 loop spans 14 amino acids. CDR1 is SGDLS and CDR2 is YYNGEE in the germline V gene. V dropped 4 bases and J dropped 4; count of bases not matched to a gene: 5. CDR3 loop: CASSLGTGRETQYF. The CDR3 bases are TGTGCCAGCAGCCTAGGGACAGGGCGAGAGACCCAGTACTTC.

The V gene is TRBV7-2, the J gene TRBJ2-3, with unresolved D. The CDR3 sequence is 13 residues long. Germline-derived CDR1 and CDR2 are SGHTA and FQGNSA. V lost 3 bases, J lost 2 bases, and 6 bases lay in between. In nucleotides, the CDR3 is TGTGCCAGCAGCTTTTTGGTCACAGATACGCAGTATTTT. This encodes CASSFLVTDTQYF.

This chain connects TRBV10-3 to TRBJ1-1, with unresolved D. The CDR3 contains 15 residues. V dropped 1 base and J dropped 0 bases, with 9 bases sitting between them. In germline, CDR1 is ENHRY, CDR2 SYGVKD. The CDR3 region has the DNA TGTGCCATCAGTGAGTGGGTGGCCATGAACACTGAAGCTTTCTTT. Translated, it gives CAISEWVAMNTEAFF.

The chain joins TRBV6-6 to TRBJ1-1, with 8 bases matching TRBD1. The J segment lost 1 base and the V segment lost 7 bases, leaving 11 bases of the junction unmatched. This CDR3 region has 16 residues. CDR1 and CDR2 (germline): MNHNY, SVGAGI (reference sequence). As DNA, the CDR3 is TGTGCCAGCACGTCAAGGCGTGGGACAGGGAACACTGAAGCTTTCTTT. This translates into CASTSRRGTGNTEAFF.

The CDR3 DNA reads TGTGCCAGCAGCTGGGGCTCTGAGGGGGACCACACAGATACGCAGTATTTT. Its protein product is CASSWGSEGDHTDTQYF. This chain links TRBV7-9 with TRBJ2-3, with D possibly matching TRBD1 (6 bases). This CDR3 has 17 residues. The germline V gene encodes CDR1 SEHNR and CDR2 FQNEAQ (reference sequence). Trimming left V 4 bases short and J 2 bases short, with 19 bases between.

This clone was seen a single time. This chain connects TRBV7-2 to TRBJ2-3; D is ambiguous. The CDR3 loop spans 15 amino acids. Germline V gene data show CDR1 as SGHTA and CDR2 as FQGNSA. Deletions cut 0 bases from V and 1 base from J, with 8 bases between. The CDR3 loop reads CASSLALGRTDTQYF. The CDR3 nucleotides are TGTGCCAGCAGCTTAGCCCTGGGCCGCACAGATACGCAGTATTTT.

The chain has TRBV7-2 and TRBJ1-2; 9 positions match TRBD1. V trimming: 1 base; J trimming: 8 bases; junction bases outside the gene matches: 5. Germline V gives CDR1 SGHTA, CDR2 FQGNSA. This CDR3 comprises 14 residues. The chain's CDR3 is CASSLEWTGDGYTF. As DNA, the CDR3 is TGTGCCAGCAGCTTAGAGTGGACAGGGGACGGCTACACCTTC.

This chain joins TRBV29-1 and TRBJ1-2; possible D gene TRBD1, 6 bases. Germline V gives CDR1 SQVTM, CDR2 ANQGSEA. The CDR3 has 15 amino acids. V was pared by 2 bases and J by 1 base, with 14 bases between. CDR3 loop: CSVERGAKVNYGYTF. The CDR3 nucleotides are TGCAGCGTTGAACGGGGGGCGAAAGTTAACTATGGCTACACCTTC.

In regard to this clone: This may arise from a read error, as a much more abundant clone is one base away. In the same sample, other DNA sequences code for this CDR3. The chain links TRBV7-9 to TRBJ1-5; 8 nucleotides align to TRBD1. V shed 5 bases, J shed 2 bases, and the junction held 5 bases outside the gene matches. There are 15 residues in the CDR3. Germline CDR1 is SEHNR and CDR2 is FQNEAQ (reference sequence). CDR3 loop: CASSPGTGGNQPQHF. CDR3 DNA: TGTGCCAGCAGCCCCGGGACAGGAGGCAATCAGCCCCAGCATTTT.

The DNA of the CDR3 is TGCGCCAGCAGCCGCAGGACAGGGGGTAGTACTGAAGCTTTCTTT. Protein product: CASSRRTGGSTEAFF. The chain recombines TRBV5-1 with TRBJ1-1; 10 bases are a match to TRBD1. This CDR3 region has 15 residues. CDR1 SGHRS and CDR2 YFSETQ come from the germline V gene. Trimming took 4 bases from V and 5 from J; bases not matched to a gene: 8. Together with reference TRBV5-1 and TRBJ1-1, the CDR3 gives the full variable domain: KAGVTQTPRYLIKTRGQQVTLSCSPISGHRSVSWYQQTPGQGLQFLFEYFSETQRNKGNFPGRFSGRQFSNSRSEMNVSTLELGDSALYLCASSRRTGGSTEAFFGQGTRLTVV.

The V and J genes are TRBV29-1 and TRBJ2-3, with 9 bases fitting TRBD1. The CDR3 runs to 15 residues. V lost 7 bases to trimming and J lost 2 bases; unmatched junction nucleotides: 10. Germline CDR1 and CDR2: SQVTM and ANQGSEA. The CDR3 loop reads CSGKNGQGPTDTQYF. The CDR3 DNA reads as TGCAGCGGTAAAAACGGACAGGGGCCCACAGATACGCAGTATTTT.

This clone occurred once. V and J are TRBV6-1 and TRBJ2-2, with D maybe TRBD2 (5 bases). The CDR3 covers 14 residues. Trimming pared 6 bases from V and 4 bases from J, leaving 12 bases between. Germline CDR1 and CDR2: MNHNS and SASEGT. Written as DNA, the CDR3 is TGTGCCAGCAGCGGGGTCCGGAGCACCGGGGAGCTGTTTTTT. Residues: CASSGVRSTGELFF.